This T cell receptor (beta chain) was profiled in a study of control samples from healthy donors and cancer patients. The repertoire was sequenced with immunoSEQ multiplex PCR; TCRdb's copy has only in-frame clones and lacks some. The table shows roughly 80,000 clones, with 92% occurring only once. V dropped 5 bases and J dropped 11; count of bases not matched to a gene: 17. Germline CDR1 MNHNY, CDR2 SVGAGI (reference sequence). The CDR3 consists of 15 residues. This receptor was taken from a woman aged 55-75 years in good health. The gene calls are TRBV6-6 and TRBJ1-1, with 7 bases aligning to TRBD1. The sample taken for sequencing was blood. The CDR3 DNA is TGTGCCAGCAGTCAGAGACAGGGAGGGGACCTGAGGGCTTTCTTT. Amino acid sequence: CASSQRQGGDLRAFF.